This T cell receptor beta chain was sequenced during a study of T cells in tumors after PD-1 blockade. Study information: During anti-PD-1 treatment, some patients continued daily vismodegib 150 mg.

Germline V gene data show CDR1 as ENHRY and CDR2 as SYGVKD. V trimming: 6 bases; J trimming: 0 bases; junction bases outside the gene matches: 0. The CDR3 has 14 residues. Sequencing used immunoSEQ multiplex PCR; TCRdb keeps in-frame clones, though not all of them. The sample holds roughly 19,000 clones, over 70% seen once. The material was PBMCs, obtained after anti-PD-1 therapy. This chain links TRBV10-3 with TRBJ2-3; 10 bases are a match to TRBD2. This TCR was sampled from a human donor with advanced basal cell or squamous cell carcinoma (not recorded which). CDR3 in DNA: TGTGCCATCAGAGCGGGGGGGAGCACAGATACGCAGTATTTT. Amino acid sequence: CAIRAGGSTDTQYF.